The T cell receptor beta chain under discussion was sequenced for a study of blood T cell repertoires in COVID-19 (dated by TCRdb to about 2020). About the study as a whole: Samples from collaborators originated in the United States, Italy and Spain and spanned both the acute and convalescent phases of COVID-19. The material from the prospective study consisted of cDNA or gDNA derived from T cells, B-cell-depleted T cells, or PBMCs. The dataset comprised deeply sampled blood TCRbeta repertoires from subjects exposed to, actively infected with, or recovered from COVID-19. The repertoires were made available in a free public database intended to serve as a resource for research on the immune response to SARS-CoV-2. Samples came from the ongoing ImmuneRACE study (first 160 participants) plus 1,254 subjects from 6 global collaborators. A de-identified subject ID, COVID-19 status, age in years and sex were almost always included in the sample metadata. HLA class I and class II types, where available, came from metadata supplied by the sample provider rather than from assay-based typing.

What the research found in general, with its limitations: How much clinical and demographic metadata was included differed by source and by participant, and the metadata was provided uncurated.

TCRbeta CDR3 regions were amplified from genomic DNA using the immunoSEQ Assay, a bias-controlled multiplex PCR. Concerning the study's data processing: Nucleated cell counts per sample were estimated from amplification of reference gene primers within the assay. To quantify the absolute abundance of each unique TCRbeta CDR3 rearrangement, sequence reads were collapsed and filtered. Productive Simpson clonality was computed per sample as the square root of Simpson's diversity index over productive rearrangements. TCRdb mirrors the immuneACCESS table, restricted to in-frame sequences. Some clones are absent from its copies; in checked studies, under half trace to an unresolved V gene, and the reason for the others is unknown. From that table come the V and J calls and clone size; the DNA was used to work out D and trimming. Across this sample there are tens of thousands of clones, with around 89% seen only once. 9.5% to 13% of the sample lies in the top ten.

Participants in the prospective study were aged roughly 18 to 100 years, lived in under 30 United States geographic areas, and enrolled through a virtual design. In the prospective study, participants were assigned to cohorts based on the clinical history participants reported in a screening survey and a study questionnaire. For ImmuneRACE Cohort 3, a participant was defined as recovered based on two consecutive negative NP/OP PCR tests, clearance by a healthcare professional, or resolution of symptoms. Each participant in the prospective study had whole blood, serum and a nasopharyngeal or oropharyngeal swab collected by mobile phlebotomists. Participants in the prospective study had the option to provide additional blood draws and questionnaires over an approximately 2-month period. Before DNA extraction, blood samples from the prospective study were shipped at room temperature or frozen. This clone has a handful of counts. No cognate antigen has been identified for it. No per-base quality is available; no much larger clone lies one base away.

The sequence was obtained from a woman in her forties who had recovered from COVID-19. Source material: PBMCs or T cells enriched from blood (not recorded which).

In nucleotides, the sequence is TGCGCCAGCAGCCAATCTCCCCCCGACAGGGGGCATGATGAAAAACTGTTTTTT. This encodes CASSQSPPDRGHDEKLFF. The rearranged segments are TRBV4-1 and TRBJ1-4, with 10 bases aligning to TRBD1. Ends trimmed: V by 2 bases, J by 6 bases; bases unmatched to a gene: 12. The CDR3 goes from the cysteine to the phenylalanine over 18 residues. CDR3 DNA only is kept here, 54 bases in frame from base 1. Per the germline V gene, MGHRA is the CDR1 and YSYEKL is the CDR2.